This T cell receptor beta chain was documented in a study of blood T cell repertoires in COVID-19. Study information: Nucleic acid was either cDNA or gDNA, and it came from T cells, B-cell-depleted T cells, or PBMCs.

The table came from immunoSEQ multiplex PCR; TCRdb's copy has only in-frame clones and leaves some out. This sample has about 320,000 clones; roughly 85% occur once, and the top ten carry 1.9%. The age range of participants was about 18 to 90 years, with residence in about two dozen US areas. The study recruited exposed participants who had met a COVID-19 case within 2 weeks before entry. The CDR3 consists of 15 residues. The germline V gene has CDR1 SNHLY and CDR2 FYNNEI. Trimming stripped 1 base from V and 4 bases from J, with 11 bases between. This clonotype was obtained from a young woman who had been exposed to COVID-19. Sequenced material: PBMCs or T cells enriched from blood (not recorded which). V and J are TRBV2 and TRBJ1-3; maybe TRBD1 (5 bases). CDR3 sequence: CASSEGRVGGNTIYF. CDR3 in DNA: TGTGCCAGCAGTGAAGGCAGGGTGGGAGGAAACACCATATATTTT.